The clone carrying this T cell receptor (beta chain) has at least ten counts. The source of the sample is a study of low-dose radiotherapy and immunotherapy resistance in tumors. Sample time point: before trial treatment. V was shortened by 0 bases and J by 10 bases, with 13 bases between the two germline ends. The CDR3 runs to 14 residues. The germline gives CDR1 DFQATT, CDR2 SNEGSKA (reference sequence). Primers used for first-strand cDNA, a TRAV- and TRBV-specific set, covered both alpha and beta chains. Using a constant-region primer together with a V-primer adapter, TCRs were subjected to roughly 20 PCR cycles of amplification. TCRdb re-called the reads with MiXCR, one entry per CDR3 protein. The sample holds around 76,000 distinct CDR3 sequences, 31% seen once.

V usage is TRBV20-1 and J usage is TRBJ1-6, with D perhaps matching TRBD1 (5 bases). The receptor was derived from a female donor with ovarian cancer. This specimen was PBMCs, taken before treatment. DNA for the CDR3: TGCAGTGCTAGAGAGGACACTGGGGGATCACCCCTCCACTTT. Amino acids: CSAREDTGGSPLHF.